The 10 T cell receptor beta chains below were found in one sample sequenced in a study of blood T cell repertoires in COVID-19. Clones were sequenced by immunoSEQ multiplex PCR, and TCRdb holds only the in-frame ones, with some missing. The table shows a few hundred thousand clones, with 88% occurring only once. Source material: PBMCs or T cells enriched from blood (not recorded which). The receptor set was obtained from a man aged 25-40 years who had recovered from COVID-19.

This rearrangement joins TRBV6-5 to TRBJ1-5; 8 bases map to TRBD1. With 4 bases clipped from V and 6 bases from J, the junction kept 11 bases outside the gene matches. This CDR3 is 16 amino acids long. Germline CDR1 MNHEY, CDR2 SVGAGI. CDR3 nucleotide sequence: TGTGCCAGCAGTTCCACGACAGGGGTCCTCAGTCAGCCCCAGCATTTT. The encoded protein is CASSSTTGVLSQPQHF.

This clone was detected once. CDR3 region: CATSDPTGATYEQYF. The CDR3 DNA sequence: TGTGCCACCAGTGATCCCACAGGGGCGACCTACGAGCAGTACTTC. The V gene is TRBV24-1, the J gene TRBJ2-7; 7 nucleotides line up with TRBD1. V gave up 3 bases and J gave up 2 bases; unmatched junction bases: 6. The CDR3 is 15 residues long. Germline CDR1 KGHDR, CDR2 SFDVKD.

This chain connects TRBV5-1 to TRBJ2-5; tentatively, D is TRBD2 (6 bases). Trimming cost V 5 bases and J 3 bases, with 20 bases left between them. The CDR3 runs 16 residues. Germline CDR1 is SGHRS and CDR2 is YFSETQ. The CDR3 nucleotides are TGCGCCAGCAGTTTCGGACACCCTCGGAGGGAAGAGACCCAGTACTTC. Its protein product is CASSFGHPRREETQYF.

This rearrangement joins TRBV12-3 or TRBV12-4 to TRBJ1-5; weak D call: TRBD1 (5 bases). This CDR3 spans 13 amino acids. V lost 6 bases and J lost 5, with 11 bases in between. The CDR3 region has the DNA TGTGCCAGCAGAGCCGGGGGTGATCAGCCCCAGCATTTT. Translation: CASRAGGDQPQHF.

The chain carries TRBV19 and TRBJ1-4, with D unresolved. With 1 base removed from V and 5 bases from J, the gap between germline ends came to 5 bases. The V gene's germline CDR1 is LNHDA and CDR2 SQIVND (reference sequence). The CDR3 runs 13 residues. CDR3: CASSIAGNEKLFF. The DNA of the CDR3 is TGTGCCAGTAGTATAGCGGGAAATGAAAAACTGTTTTTT.

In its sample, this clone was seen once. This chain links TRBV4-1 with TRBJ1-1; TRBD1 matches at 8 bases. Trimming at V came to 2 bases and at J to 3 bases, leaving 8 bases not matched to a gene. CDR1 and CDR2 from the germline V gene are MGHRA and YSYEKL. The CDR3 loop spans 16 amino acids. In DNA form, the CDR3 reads TGCGCCAGCAGCCAAACCCGGACAGGGTTAGACACTGAAGCTTTCTTT. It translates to CASSQTRTGLDTEAFF.

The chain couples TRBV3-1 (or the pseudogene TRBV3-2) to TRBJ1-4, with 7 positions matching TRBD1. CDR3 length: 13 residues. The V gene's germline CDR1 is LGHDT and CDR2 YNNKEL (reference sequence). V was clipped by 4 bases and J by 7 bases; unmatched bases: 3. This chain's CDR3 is CASSLRQGEKLFF. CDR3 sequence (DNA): TGTGCCAGCAGCCTTCGACAGGGTGAAAAACTGTTTTTT.

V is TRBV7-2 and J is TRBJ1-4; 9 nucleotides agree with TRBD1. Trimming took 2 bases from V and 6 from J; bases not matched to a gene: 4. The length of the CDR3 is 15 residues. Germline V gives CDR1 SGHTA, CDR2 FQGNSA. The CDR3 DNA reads TGTGCCAGCAGCTTACGGACAGGGGACCATGAAAAACTGTTTTTT. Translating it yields CASSLRTGDHEKLFF.

The CDR3: CATSGAGQTDYTDTQYF. CDR3 sequence (DNA): TGTGCCACCAGTGGGGCAGGGCAGACGGATTACACAGATACGCAGTATTTT. This rearrangement joins TRBV24-1 to TRBJ2-3; D may be TRBD1 (5 bases). Trimming cost V 5 bases and J 2 bases, with 19 bases left between them. This CDR3 has 17 amino acids. Per the germline V gene, CDR1 is KGHDR and CDR2 is SFDVKD.

DNA of the CDR3: TGTGCCAGCAGCCAAGGAGTGGGACAGGGTAATGAAAAACTGTTTTTT. It yields the protein CASSQGVGQGNEKLFF. This chain connects TRBV3-1 (or the pseudogene TRBV3-2) to TRBJ1-4; the match to TRBD1 covers 9 bases. Per germline, CDR1 LGHDT and CDR2 YNNKEL (reference sequence). The trim removed 1 base at V and 4 bases at J, leaving 4 bases unmatched. The CDR3 runs to 16 residues.